Below, 15 T cell receptor beta chains from the same sample are listed, as sequenced in a study of T cell responses to AZD1222 COVID-19 vaccine. Profiling relied on immunoSEQ multiplex PCR, and the TCRdb table lists in-frame clones only, not all of them. The repertoire has roughly 100,000 clones, roughly nine tenths of them found once; the top ten carry roughly 3.7%. The starting material was peripheral blood, obtained on day 0 of AZD1222 vaccination. These receptors came from an adult in good health.

The rearrangement joins TRBV20-1 to TRBJ1-1; possible D gene TRBD1, 6 bases. Germline values: CDR1 DFQATT, CDR2 SNEGSKA (reference sequence). The CDR3 loop spans 13 amino acids. V was shortened by 3 bases and J by 5 bases, with 13 bases between the two germline ends. CDR3: CSASSGGATEAFF. DNA for the CDR3: TGCAGTGCTAGTTCGGGGGGCGCGACTGAAGCTTTCTTT.

The V gene is TRBV3-1 (or the pseudogene TRBV3-2), the J gene TRBJ1-1, with D maybe TRBD1 (5 bases). V was pared by 1 base and J by 6 bases, with 9 bases between. This CDR3 contains 13 residues. Germline lookup yields CDR1 LGHDT and CDR2 YNNKEL (reference sequence). The CDR3 sequence is CASSQGAGAEAFF. In nucleotides, the CDR3 is TGTGCCAGCAGCCAAGGTGCGGGGGCTGAAGCTTTCTTT.

The chain uses TRBV6-6 and TRBJ1-6; a possible D gene is TRBD1 (5 bases). CDR1 MNHNY and CDR2 SVGAGI come from the germline V gene (reference sequence). There are 14 residues in the CDR3. The germline V and J ends were trimmed by 7 bases and 7 bases, with 14 bases remaining between them. The CDR3: CASIKPGLNSPLHF. The CDR3 nucleotides read TGTGCCAGCATAAAACCAGGGTTGAATTCACCCCTCCACTTT.

V gene TRBV24-1 combines with J gene TRBJ1-2; no firm D call. The CDR3 spans 13 residues. Trimming pared 5 bases from V and 0 bases from J, leaving 6 bases between. Germline CDR1 and CDR2: KGHDR and SFDVKD. Here the CDR3 reads CATSVGANYGYTF. Here the CDR3 DNA reads TGTGCCACCAGTGTAGGAGCTAACTATGGCTACACCTTC.

V usage is TRBV13 and J usage is TRBJ2-1, with a tentative D call TRBD2 (7 bases). Between the trimmed V and J ends, which lost 5 bases and 6 bases, there was a span of 17 bases. Germline CDR1 is PRHDT and CDR2 is FYEKMQ (reference sequence). The CDR3 is 15 amino acids. CDR3 nucleotide sequence: TGTGCCAGCAGCCTCCGGGGGGCCCACTCCAATGAGCAGTTCTTC. Protein sequence: CASSLRGAHSNEQFF.

Regarding this clone: The DNA is left out, because the CDR3 cannot be placed on it with certainty; the CDR3 is given as TCRdb lists it. The chain uses TRBV12-3 or TRBV12-4 and TRBJ1-2. Counting both end residues, the CDR3 totals 11 amino acids. This CDR3 is CASSWGGGAIF.

The chain employs TRBV5-1 and TRBJ1-1, with D uncertain. The CDR3 is 14 amino acids. Trimming cost V 0 bases and J 1 base, with 7 bases left between them. Germline lookup yields CDR1 SGHRS and CDR2 YFSETQ. As DNA, the CDR3 is TGCGCCAGCAGCTTGGAGGGCGGGAACACTGAAGCTTTCTTT. This encodes CASSLEGGNTEAFF.

The chain joins TRBV7-6 to TRBJ1-6, with 7 bases matching TRBD1. The CDR3 runs to 16 residues. V shed 1 base, J shed 7 bases, and the junction held 7 bases outside the gene matches. CDR1 is SGHVS, CDR2 FNYEAQ, per germline. CDR3 in DNA: TGTGCCAGCAGCTTAGAAGGGGGCGATTTCAATTCACCCCTCCACTTT. Translated: CASSLEGGDFNSPLHF.

This clone has more than one count but fewer than ten. Other DNA sequences from this sample encode an identical CDR3 as well. The chain employs TRBV29-1 and TRBJ1-2; 8 nucleotides align to TRBD1. CDR3 size: 13 residues. CDR1 and CDR2 from the germline V gene are SQVTM and ANQGSEA. With 2 bases clipped from V and 3 bases from J, the junction kept 2 bases outside the gene matches. The CDR3 is CSVESGGDYGYTF. In nucleotides, the CDR3 is TGCAGCGTTGAATCAGGGGGCGACTATGGCTACACCTTC. The variable domain in full, completed from reference TRBV29-1 and TRBJ1-2, reads SAVISQKPSRDICQRGTSLTIQCQVDSQVTMMFWYRQQPGQSLTLIATANQGSEATYESGFVIDKFPISRPNLTFSTLTVSNMSPEDSSIYLCSVESGGDYGYTFGSGTRLTVV.

This clone came up once. The chain couples TRBV30 to TRBJ2-2; D not certain. The CDR3 is made up of 13 amino acids. Deletions cut 4 bases from V and 2 bases from J, with 8 bases between. CDR1 is GTSNPN, CDR2 SVGIG, per germline (reference sequence). CDR3 nucleotide sequence: TGTGCCTGGACAACTTATAACACCGGGGAGCTGTTTTTT. Translated: CAWTTYNTGELFF.

Written as DNA, the CDR3 is TGTGCCAGCAGCGGCGCCACAGGGTTCGCCTACGAGCAGTACTTC. It is translated as CASSGATGFAYEQYF. This sequence joins TRBV28 and TRBJ2-7; D might be TRBD1 (6 bases). Trimming took 6 bases from V and 2 from J, leaving 17 bases between them. The CDR3 length is 15 residues. Germline loops: CDR1 MDHEN, CDR2 SYDVKM. Drawing the rest from reference TRBV28 and TRBJ2-7, the complete variable domain is DVKVTQSSRYLVKRTGEKVFLECVQDMDHENMFWYRQDPGLGLRLIYFSYDVKMKEKGDIPEGYSVSREKKERFSLILESASTNQTSMYLCASSGATGFAYEQYFGPGTRLTVT.

This clone was observed once. The V call is TRBV9, the J call TRBJ2-7; a possible D gene is TRBD2 (6 bases). This CDR3 spans 18 amino acids. V lost 1 base and J lost 0, with 20 bases in between. CDR1 and CDR2 from the germline V gene are SGDLS and YYNGEE. In DNA form, the CDR3 reads TGTGCCAGCAGCGTAAACCCCACTAGCTTGGGGAGCTCCTACGAGCAGTACTTC. This encodes CASSVNPTSLGSSYEQYF.

The chain has TRBV6-1 and TRBJ2-1, with TRBD1 matching 7 bases. Per the germline V gene, CDR1 is MNHNS and CDR2 is SASEGT. Germline trimming cut 3 bases from V and 3 bases from J; bases unmatched to any gene: 2. The CDR3 runs to 14 residues. As DNA, the CDR3 is TGTGCCAGCAGTGACGGGGACAGCTACAATGAGCAGTTCTTC. As protein: CASSDGDSYNEQFF.

This rearrangement joins TRBV28 to TRBJ1-1, with D maybe TRBD1 (5 bases). Trimming cost V 4 bases and J 2 bases, with 5 bases left between them. This CDR3 spans 12 amino acids. In germline, CDR1 is MDHEN, CDR2 SYDVKM. CDR3 bases: TGTGCCAGCAGTTGGGGCAACACTGAAGCTTTCTTT. Its protein is CASSWGNTEAFF.

J is TRBJ1-2 and V is TRBV30, with 7 bases matching TRBD1. This CDR3 has 15 amino acids. Germline CDR1 is GTSNPN and CDR2 is SVGIG (reference sequence). Trimming removed 5 bases from V and 0 bases from J; junction bases left unmatched: 9. The CDR3 nucleotides are TGTGCCTGGGTCGTAAGGGGGCCCTCTAACTATGGCTACACCTTC. Amino acids: CAWVVRGPSNYGYTF.